Here is one T cell receptor (beta chain) with its context. This clonotype has a handful of counts. Its antigen is not yet known. Base qualities were left out, and no much larger clone turns up one base away. The CDR3 starts with the cysteine, ends with the phenylalanine, and has 13 residues. The sequence is cut down to CDR3 DNA, 39 bases in frame from base 1. From the germline V gene (reference sequence), CDR1 is SGHKS and CDR2 is YYEKEE. A distance of 13 bases separates the germline ends of V and J, which lose 7 bases and 3 bases respectively. The data are from a study of response to subunit inactivated influenza vaccine (dated by TCRdb to between 2018 and 2020). Regarding the complete study: The study used deep quantitative T cell receptor repertoire profiling to track responses to a trivalent subunit inactivated influenza vaccine.

In the paper's terms, the time point label means: around 42 days after influenza vaccine administration. Library preparation used RT-PCR. This sample was sequenced with an Illumina HiSeq 2500. TCRdb cleaned the public reads at Q25 with fastp, built clones with MiXCR and kept in-frame beta chains. Rows with a matching CDR3 protein are joined into one entry that keeps the most common DNA and genes. The sample table holds hundreds of thousands of distinct CDR3 sequences, of which 10% to 15% were seen once. Roughly 14% of the sample rests with the top ten. Here is what the overall study found, with its caveats: The authors proposed that each seasonal influenza vaccination may bring in only a limited number of new T cells.

The source material was PBMCs from blood, sampled about 6 weeks after vaccination. The V and J genes are TRBV5-5 and TRBJ1-1; the D gene is perhaps TRBD1, from 5 matching bases. The receptor's source is a man between 50 and 59 years old who received an inactivated influenza vaccine. Donor details come from another sample of the same person, matched by shared clones. The CDR3 protein is CASYGRGHTEAFF. In nucleotides, the sequence is TGTGCCAGCTACGGAAGGGGTCACACTGAAGCTTTCTTT.